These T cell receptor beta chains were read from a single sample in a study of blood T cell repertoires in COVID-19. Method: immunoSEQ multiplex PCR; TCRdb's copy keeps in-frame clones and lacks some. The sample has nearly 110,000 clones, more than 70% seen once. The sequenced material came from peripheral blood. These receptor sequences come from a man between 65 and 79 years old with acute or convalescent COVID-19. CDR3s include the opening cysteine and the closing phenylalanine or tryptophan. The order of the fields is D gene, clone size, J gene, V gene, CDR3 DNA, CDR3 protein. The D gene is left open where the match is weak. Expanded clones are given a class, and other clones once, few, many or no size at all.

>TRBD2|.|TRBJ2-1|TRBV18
TGTGCCAGCTCTTTTACTAGCGGGAGCTCCTACAATGAGCAGTTCTTC
CASSFTSGSSYNEQFF
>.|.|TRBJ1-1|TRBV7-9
TGTGCCAGCAGCACGCGGGGGACTGAAGCTTTCTTT
CASSTRGTEAFF
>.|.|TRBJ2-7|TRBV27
TGTGCCAGCAGTTGGAATTTGGGCCCCTCCTACGAGCAGTACTTC
CASSWNLGPSYEQYF
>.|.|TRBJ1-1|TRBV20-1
TGCAGTGGTCCGAGGGAGACTGAAGCTTTCTTT
CSGPRETEAFF
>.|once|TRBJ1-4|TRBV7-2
TGTGCCAGCAGCCAGACTGGCACTAATGAAAAACTGTTTTTT
CASSQTGTNEKLFF
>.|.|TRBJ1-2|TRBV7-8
TGTGCCAGCAGCTTAGCGTCCTTTAACTATGGCTACACCTTC
CASSLASFNYGYTF
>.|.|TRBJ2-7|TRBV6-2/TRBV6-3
TGTGCCAGCAGTGCGGGACTTTCACTCTCTAGGGAGCAGTACTTC
CASSAGLSLSREQYF
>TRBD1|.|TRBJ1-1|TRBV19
TGTGCCAGTAGTACCTCAACAGGGGGTGAGACTGAAGCTTTCTTT
CASSTSTGGETEAFF
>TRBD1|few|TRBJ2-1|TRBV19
TGTGCCAGTAGTATGGGGACGGGACAGATTTACAATGAGCAGTTCTTC
CASSMGTGQIYNEQFF
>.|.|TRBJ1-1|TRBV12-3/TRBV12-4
TGTGCCAGCAGTCCCCGGGACACTCAAGCTTTCTTT
CASSPRDTQAFF
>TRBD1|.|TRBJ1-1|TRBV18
TGTGCCAGCTCACTACGGACAGGGTACACTGAAGCTTTCTTT
CASSLRTGYTEAFF
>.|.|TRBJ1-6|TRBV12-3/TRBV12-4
TGTGCCAGCAGTCTAGGGACAAACTTACCCCTCCACTTT
CASSLGTNLPLHF
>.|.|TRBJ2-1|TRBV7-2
TGTGCCAGCAGCTCCCCGGACGGGGGCAATGAGCAGTTCTTC
CASSSPDGGNEQFF
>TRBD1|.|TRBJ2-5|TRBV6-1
TGTGCCAGCAGTGAAAGTAGGGGACAGGGACCCCAAGAGACCCAGTACTTC
CASSESRGQGPQETQYF
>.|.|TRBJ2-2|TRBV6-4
TGTGCCAGCAGTGAGTTTATCGGCACCGGGGAGCTGTTTTTT
CASSEFIGTGELFF
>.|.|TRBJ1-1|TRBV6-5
TGTGCCAGCAGTTACTCGGTCCTAACCGAGACTGAAGCTTTCTTT
CASSYSVLTETEAFF
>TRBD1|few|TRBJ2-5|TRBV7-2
TGTGCCAGCAGCGACCCTACAGGGGTCCCAGAGACCCAGTACTTC
CASSDPTGVPETQYF
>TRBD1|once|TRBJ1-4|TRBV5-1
TGCGCCAGCAGCGTGACAGGGGCAGACGAAAAACTGTTTTTT
CASSVTGADEKLFF
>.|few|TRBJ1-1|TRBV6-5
TGTGCCAGCATTCAGGCGAGAGAAGCTTTCTTT
CASIQAREAFF
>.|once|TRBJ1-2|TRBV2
TGTGCCAGCAGTGTCCCGGACACCGATTACTATGGCTACACCTTC
CASSVPDTDYYGYTF
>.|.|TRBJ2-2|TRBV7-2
TGTGCCAGCAGCTCGCGGGTCACCGGGGAGCTGTTTTTT
CASSSRVTGELFF
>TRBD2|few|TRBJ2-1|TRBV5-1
TGCGCCAGCAGCCTGAGGACTAGCGGTTACAATGAGCAGTTCTTC
CASSLRTSGYNEQFF
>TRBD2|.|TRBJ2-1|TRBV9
TGTGCCAGCAGCGTAGAACTAGCGGGTTACAATGAGCAGTTCTTC
CASSVELAGYNEQFF
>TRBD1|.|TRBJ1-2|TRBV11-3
TGTGCCAGCAGCTTACAAGTACAGGGGGACCTCTATGGCTACACCTTC
CASSLQVQGDLYGYTF
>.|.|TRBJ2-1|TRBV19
TGTGCCAGTAGTATAGGAGGAAGTGAGCAGTTCTTC
CASSIGGSEQFF
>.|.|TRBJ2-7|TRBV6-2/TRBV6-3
TGTGCCAGCAGTTACTCGGGCTCCCGGGAGCAGTACTTC
CASSYSGSREQYF
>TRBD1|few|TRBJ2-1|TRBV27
TGTGCCAGCACCTCCTGGGGACAGGGGGCCTATGAGCAGTTCTTC
CASTSWGQGAYEQFF
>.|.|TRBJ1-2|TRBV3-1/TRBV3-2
TGTGCCAGCAGCCCTGCAGCTAACTATGGCTACACCTTC
CASSPAANYGYTF
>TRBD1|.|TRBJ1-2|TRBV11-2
TGTGCCAGCAGCCTAGGGACAGCGGGGAATAACTATGGCTACACCTTC
CASSLGTAGNNYGYTF
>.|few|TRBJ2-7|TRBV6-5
TGTGCCAGCAGTTTGGGGCTTGGGTCCTACGAGCAGTACTTC
CASSLGLGSYEQYF
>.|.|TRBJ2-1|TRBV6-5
TGTGCCAGCAGTCCCACGGGGGAGGTCAATGAGCAGTTCTTC
CASSPTGEVNEQFF
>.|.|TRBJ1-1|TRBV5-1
TGCGCCAGCAGCGGAGGGGCGGGGGCGGTTGGCACTGAAGCTTTCTTT
CASSGGAGAVGTEAFF
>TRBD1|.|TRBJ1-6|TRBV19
TGTGCCAGTAGCCTTCTCCAGGGGGCTGCTGCACCCCTCCACTTT
CASSLLQGAAAPLHF
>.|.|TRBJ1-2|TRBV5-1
TGCGCCAGCAGCGGCACTAACTATGGCTACACCTTC
CASSGTNYGYTF
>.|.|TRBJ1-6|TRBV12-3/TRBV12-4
TGTGCCAGCAGCGGGTCGAATAATTCACCCCTCCACTTT
CASSGSNNSPLHF
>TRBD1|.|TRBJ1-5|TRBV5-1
TGCGCCAGCAGCCCCGGAGGGGGCGATCAGCCCCAGCATTTT
CASSPGGGDQPQHF
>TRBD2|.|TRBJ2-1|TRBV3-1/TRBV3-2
TGTGCCAGCAGCCCACACGGGGGGGGGCGGCGGGGGGCACCGACCCTTGTTTACAATGAGCAGTTCTTC
CASSPHGGGRRGAPTLVYNEQFF
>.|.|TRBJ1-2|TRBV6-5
TGTGCCAGCAGTTACGAGGGGGGGACTAGTAACTATGGCTACACCTTC
CASSYEGGTSNYGYTF
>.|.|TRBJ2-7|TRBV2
TGTGCCAGCAGTGAAGCCAGATTAAGGGGCGAGCAGTACTTC
CASSEARLRGEQYF
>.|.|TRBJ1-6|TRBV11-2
TGTGCCAGCAGCTCTCGGCTGGGGGGGCGGAATTCTTCACCCCTCCACTTT
CASSSRLGGRNSSPLHF
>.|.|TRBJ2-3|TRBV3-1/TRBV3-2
TGTGCCAGCAGCCAAAACGCGGGAAGCACAGATACGCAGTATTTT
CASSQNAGSTDTQYF
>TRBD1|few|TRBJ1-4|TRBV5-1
TGCGCCAGCAGCCAGAATATGGGACAGGATAATGAAAAACTGTTTTTT
CASSQNMGQDNEKLFF
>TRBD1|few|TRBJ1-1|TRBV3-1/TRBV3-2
TGTGCCAGCAGCCAGGGACAGGGAATCACTGAAGCTTTCTTT
CASSQGQGITEAFF
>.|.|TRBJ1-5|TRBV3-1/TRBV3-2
TGTGCCAGCAGCCAAGGGGCAGGGGATCAGCCCCAGCATTTT
CASSQGAGDQPQHF
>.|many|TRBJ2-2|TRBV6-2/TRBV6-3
TGTGCCAGCAGTTCAAACACCGGGGAGCTGTTTTTT
CASSSNTGELFF
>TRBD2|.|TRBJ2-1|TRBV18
TGTGCCAGCTCACCACCGGGACTAGCGGGGGGTACCTACAATGAGCAGTTCTTC
CASSPPGLAGGTYNEQFF
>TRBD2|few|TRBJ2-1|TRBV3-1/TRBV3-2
TGTGCCAGCAGCCAAGGGCTAGCGGGGACCGGAGGGAATGAGCAGTTCTTC
CASSQGLAGTGGNEQFF
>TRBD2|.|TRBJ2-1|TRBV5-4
TGTGCCAGCAGCTTAGATAGCGGGGTCCACAATGAGCAGTTCTTC
CASSLDSGVHNEQFF
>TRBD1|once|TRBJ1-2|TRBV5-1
TGCGCCAGCAGCACAACAGGGGGAAACGTCGATGGCTACACCTTC
CASSTTGGNVDGYTF
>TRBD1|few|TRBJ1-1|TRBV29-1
TGCAGCGGGTGCTGGGACAGTTCAACTGAAGCTTTCTTT
CSGCWDSSTEAFF
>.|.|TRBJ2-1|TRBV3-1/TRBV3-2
TGTGCCAGCAGCCAAGGTCAGGCACACAATGAGCAGTTCTTC
CASSQGQAHNEQFF
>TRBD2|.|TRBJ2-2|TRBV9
TGTGCCAGCAGCGTATCAGCGGGGGGGCCGCACACCGGGGAGCTGTTTTTT
CASSVSAGGPHTGELFF
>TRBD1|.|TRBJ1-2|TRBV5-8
TGTGCCAGCAGCGGGACAGTCTATGGCTACACCTTC
CASSGTVYGYTF
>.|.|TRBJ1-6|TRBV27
TGTGCCAGCAGTCCCCTGGGGGGGAAGCCCCTCCACTTT
CASSPLGGKPLHF
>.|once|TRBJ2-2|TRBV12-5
TGTGCTAGTGGTTTGGGGGGCGGACAGATCACCGGGGAGCTGTTTTTT
CASGLGGGQITGELFF